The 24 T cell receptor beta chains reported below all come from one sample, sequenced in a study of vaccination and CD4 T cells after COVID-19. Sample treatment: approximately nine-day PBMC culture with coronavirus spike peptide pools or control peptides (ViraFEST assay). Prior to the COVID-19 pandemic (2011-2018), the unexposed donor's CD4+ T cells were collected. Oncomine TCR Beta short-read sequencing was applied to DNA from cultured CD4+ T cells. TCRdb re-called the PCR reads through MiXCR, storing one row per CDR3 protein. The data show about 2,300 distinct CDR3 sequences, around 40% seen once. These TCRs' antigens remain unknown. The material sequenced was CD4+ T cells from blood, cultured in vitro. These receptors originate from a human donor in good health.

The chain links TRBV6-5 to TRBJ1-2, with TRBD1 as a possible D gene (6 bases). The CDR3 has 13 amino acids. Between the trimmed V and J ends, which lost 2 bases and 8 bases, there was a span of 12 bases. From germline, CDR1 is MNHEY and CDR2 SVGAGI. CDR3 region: CASSYRGGHGYTF. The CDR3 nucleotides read TGTGCCAGCAGTTACCGTGGGGGGCACGGCTACACCTTC.

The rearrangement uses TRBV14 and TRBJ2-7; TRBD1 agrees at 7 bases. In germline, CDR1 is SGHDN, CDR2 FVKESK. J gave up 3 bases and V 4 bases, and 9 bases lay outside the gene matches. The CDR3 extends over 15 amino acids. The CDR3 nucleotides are TGTGCCAGCAGCCGGATAGGGACAGCGCGCTACGAGCAGTACTTC. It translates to CASSRIGTARYEQYF.

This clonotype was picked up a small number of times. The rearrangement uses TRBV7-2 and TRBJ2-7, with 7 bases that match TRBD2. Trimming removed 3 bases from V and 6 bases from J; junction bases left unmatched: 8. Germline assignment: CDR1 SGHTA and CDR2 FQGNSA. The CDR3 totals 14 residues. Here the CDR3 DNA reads TGTGCCAGCAGCTTGGAGCGGGGCCTCATCGAGCAGTACTTC. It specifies CASSLERGLIEQYF.

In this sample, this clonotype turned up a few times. The CDR3 coding sequence is TGTGCCACCAGCGGGACTAGCTCCTACAATGAGCAGTTCTTC. Translation: CATSGTSSYNEQFF. J is TRBJ2-1 and V is TRBV24-1; TRBD2 matches 8 bases. Germline lookup yields CDR1 KGHDR and CDR2 SFDVKD. This CDR3 region has 14 residues. The ends lost 7 bases at V and 0 bases at J; junction bases unmatched: 1.

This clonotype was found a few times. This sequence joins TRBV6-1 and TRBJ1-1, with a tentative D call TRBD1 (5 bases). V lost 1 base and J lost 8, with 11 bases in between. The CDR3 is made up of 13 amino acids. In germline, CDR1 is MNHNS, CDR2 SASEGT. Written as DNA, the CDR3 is TGTGCCAGCAGTGAAGTCTGGGACGGCGAAGCTTTCTTT. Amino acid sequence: CASSEVWDGEAFF.

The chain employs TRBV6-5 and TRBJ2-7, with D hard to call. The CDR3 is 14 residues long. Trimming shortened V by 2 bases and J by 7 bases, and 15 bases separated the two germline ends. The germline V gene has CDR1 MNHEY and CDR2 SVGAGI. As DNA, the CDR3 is TGTGCCAGCAGTTACCCCACCCAGATCGGGGAGCAGTACTTC. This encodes CASSYPTQIGEQYF.

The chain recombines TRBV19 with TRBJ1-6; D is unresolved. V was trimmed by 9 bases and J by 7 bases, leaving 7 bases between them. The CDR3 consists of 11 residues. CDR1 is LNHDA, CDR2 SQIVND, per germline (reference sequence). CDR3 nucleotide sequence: TGTGCCAGCGGATTAAATTCACCCCTCCACTTT. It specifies CASGLNSPLHF.

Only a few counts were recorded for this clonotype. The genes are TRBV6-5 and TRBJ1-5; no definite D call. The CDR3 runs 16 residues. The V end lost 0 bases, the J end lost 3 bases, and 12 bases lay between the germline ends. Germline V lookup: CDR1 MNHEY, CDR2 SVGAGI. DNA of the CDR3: TGTGCCAGCAGTTACTCGAGCACGGACCCCAATCAGCCCCAGCATTTT. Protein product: CASSYSSTDPNQPQHF.

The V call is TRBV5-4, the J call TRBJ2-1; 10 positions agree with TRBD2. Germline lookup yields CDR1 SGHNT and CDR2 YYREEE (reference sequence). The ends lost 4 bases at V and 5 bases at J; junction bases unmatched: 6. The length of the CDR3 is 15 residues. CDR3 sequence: CASSVTSGTHNEQFF. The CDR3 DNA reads TGTGCCAGCAGCGTAACTAGCGGGACCCACAATGAGCAGTTCTTC.

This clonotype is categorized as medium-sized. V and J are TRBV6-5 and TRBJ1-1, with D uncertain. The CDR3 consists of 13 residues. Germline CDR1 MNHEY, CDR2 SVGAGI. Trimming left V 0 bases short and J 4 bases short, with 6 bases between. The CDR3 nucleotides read TGTGCCAGCAGTTACTCGTTGTCCACTGAAGCTTTCTTT. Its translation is CASSYSLSTEAFF.

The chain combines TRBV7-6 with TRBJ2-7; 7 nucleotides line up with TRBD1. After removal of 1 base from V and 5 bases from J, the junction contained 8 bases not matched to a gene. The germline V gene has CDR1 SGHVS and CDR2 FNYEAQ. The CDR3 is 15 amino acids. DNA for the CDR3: TGTGCCAGCAGCTTAGGAGTAGGGGGCAGGCACGAGCAGTACTTC. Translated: CASSLGVGGRHEQYF.

CDR3 in amino acids: CASRGQGDGAFF. The CDR3 DNA sequence: TGTGCCAGCAGGGGACAGGGAGACGGAGCTTTCTTT. The chain links TRBV6-1 to TRBJ1-1; 9 positions agree with TRBD1. This CDR3 spans 12 amino acids. V shed 6 bases and J 10 bases; nucleotides not matched to a gene: 6. Germline V gene sequence: CDR1 MNHNS, CDR2 SASEGT.

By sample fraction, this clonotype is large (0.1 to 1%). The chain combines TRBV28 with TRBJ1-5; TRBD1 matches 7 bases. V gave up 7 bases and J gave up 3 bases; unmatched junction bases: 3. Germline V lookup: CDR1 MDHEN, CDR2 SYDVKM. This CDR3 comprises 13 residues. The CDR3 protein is CASNRGYNQPQHF. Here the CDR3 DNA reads TGTGCCAGCAACAGGGGCTACAATCAGCCCCAGCATTTT.

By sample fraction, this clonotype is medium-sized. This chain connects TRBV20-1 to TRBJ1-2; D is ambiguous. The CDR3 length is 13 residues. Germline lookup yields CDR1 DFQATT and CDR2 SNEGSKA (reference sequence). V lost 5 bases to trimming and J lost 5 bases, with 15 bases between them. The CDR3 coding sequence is TGCAGTGCTCATGATGGACGGAGGTATGGCTACACCTTC. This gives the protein CSAHDGRRYGYTF.

The CDR3, as DNA: TGTGCCAGCAGATCTACGGGGAGAGCTAACTATGGCTACACCTTC. As protein: CASRSTGRANYGYTF. The rearrangement joins TRBV28 to TRBJ1-2; the D is unclear. The V end lost 6 bases, the J end lost 0 bases, and 14 bases lay between the germline ends. Germline values: CDR1 MDHEN, CDR2 SYDVKM. CDR3 length: 15 residues.

CDR3: CASSSSSYNEQFF. The CDR3 DNA follows: TGTGCCAGCTCCTCTAGCTCCTACAATGAGCAGTTCTTC. The chain recombines TRBV18 with TRBJ2-1; D gene uncertain. Germline assignment: CDR1 KGHSH and CDR2 LQKENI. V was trimmed by 6 bases and J by 0 bases, leaving 6 bases between them. The CDR3 is made up of 13 amino acids.

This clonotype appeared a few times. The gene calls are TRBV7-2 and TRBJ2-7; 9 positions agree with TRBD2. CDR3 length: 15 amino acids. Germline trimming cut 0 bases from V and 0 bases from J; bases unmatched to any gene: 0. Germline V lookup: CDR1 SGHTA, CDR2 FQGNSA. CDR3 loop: CASSLASGGSYEQYF. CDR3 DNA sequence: TGTGCCAGCAGCTTAGCTAGCGGGGGCTCCTACGAGCAGTACTTC. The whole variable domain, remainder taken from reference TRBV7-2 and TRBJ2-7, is GAGVSQSPSNKVTEKGKDVELRCDPISGHTALYWYRQSLGQGLEFLIYFQGNSAPDKSGLPSDRFSAERTGGSVSTLTIQRTQQEDSAVYLCASSLASGGSYEQYFGPGTRLTVT.

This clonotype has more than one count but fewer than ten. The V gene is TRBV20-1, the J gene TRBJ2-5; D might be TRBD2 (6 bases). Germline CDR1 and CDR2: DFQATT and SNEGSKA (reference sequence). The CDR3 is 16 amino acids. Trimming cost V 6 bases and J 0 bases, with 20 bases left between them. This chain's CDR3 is CSASQVGVADQETQYF. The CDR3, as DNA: TGCAGTGCCAGCCAGGTCGGTGTAGCGGACCAAGAGACCCAGTACTTC.

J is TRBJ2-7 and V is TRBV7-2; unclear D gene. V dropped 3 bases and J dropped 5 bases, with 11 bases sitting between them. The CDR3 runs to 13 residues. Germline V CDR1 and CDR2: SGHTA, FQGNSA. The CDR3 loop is CASSFRSIDEQYF. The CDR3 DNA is TGTGCCAGCAGCTTCAGATCTATAGACGAGCAGTACTTC.

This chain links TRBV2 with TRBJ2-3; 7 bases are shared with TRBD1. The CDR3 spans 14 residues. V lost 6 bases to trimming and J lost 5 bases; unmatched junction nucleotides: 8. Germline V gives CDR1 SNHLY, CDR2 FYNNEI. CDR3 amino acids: CASSALTGRDTQYF. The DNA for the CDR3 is TGTGCCAGCAGCGCGCTGACAGGGCGAGATACGCAGTATTTT.

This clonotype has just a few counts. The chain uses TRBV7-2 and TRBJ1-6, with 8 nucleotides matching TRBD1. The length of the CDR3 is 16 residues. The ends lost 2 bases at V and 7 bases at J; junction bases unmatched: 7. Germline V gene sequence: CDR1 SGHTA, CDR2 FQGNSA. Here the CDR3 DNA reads TGTGCCAGCAGCTTAACCGCCGGGACAGGAAATTCACCCCTCCACTTT. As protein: CASSLTAGTGNSPLHF.

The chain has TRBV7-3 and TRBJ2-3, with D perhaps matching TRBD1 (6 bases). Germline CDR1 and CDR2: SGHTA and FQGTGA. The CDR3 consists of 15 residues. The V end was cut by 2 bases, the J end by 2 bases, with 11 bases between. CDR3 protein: CASSLDRIYTDTQYF. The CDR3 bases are TGTGCCAGCAGCTTAGACAGGATATACACAGATACGCAGTATTTT.

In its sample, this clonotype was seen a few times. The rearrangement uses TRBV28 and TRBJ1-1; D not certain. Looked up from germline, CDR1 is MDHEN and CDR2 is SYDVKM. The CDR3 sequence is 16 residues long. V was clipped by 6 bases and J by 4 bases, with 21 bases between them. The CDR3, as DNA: TGTGCCAGCAGGTCAAGCTCTCGGGGTTCCCCCACTGAAGCTTTCTTT. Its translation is CASRSSSRGSPTEAFF.

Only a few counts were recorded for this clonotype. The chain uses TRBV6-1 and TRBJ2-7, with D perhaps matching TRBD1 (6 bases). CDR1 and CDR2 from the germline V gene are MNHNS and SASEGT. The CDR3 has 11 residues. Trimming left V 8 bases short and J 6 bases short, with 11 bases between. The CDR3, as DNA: TGTGCCAGCTCTATGGGGGCCGAGCAGTACTTC. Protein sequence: CASSMGAEQYF.